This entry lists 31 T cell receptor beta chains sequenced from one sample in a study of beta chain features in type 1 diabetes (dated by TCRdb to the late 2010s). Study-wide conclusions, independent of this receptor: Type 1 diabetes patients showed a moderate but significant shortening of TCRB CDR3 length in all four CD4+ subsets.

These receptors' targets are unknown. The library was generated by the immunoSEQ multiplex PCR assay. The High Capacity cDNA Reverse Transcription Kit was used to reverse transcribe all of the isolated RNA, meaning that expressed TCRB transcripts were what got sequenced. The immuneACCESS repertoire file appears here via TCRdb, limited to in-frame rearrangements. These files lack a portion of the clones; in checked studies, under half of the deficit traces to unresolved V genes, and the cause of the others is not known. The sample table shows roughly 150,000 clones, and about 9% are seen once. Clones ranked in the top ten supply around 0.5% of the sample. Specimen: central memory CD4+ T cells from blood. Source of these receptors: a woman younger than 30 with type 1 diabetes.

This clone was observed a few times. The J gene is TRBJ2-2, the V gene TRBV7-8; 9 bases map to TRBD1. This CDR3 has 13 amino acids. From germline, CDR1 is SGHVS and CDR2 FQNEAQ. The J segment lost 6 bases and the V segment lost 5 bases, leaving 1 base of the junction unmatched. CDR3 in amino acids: CASSTGGAGELFF. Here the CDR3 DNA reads TGTGCCAGCAGCACAGGGGGCGCCGGGGAGCTGTTTTTT.

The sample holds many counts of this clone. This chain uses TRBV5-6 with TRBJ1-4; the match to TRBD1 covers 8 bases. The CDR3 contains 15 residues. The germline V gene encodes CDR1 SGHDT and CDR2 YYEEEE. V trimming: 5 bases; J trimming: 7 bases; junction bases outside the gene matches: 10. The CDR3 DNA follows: TGTGCCAGCAGTCAGGGGGCCGGCAGAGGTGAAAAACTGTTTTTT. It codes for CASSQGAGRGEKLFF.

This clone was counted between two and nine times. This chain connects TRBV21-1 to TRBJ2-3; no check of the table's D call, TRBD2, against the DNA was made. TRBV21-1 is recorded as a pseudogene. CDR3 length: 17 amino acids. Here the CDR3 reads CASSKAWEILRTDTQYF. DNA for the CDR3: TGTGCCAGCAGCAAAGCCTGGGAGATACTACGCACAGATACGCAGTATTTT.

CDR3 residues: CASSLTLSDKLEQYF. For the CDR3, the DNA is TGTGCCAGCAGCTTAACGTTATCGGACAAATTGGAGCAGTACTTC. V and J are TRBV11-2 and TRBJ2-7; D possibly corresponds to TRBD1 (5 bases). Trimming took 2 bases from V and 7 from J, leaving 18 bases between them. Germline loops: CDR1 SGHAT, CDR2 FQNNGV. The CDR3 is 15 amino acids.

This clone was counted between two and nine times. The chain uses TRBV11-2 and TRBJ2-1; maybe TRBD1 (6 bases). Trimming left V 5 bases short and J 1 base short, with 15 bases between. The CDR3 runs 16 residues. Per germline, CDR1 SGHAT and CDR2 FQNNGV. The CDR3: CASSARQDSSYNEQFF. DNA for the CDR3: TGTGCCAGCAGCGCACGACAGGATTCTTCCTACAATGAGCAGTTCTTC.

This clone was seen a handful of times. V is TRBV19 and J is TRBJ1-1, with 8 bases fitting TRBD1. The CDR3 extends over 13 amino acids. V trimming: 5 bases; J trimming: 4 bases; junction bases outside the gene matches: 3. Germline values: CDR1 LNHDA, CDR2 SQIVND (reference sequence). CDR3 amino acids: CASSLQGATEAFF. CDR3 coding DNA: TGTGCCAGTAGTCTTCAGGGGGCCACTGAAGCTTTCTTT.

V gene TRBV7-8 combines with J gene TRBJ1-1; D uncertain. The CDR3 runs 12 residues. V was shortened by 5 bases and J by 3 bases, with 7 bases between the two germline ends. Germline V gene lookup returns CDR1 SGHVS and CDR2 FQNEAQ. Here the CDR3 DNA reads TGTGCCAGCAGCCAAGGAGACACTGAAGCTTTCTTT. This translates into CASSQGDTEAFF.

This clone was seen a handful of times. The CDR3 spells CASSRWERQPQHF. The DNA of the CDR3 is TGTGCCAGCAGCCGGTGGGAGAGACAGCCCCAGCATTTT. The chain combines TRBV11-2 with TRBJ1-5, with no clear D. V gave up 5 bases and J gave up 7 bases, with 12 bases separating them. The V gene's germline CDR1 is SGHAT and CDR2 FQNNGV. The CDR3 length is 13 residues.

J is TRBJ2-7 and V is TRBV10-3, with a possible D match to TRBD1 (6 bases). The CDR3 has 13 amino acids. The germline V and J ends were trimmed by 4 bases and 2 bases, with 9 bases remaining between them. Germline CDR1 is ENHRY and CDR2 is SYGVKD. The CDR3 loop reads CAISGGQAYEQYF. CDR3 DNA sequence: TGTGCCATCAGTGGGGGACAAGCCTACGAGCAGTACTTC.

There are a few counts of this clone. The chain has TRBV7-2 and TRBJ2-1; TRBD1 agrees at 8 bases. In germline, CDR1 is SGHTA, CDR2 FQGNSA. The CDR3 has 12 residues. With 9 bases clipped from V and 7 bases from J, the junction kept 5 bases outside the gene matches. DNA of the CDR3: TGTGCCAGTGGGGGACAGGTTAATGAGCAGTTCTTC. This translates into CASGGQVNEQFF.

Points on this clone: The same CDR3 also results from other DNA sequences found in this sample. CDR3 sequence (DNA): TGTGCCAGCAGCTCCTACAGGGGCACTGAAGCTTTCTTT. Its translation: CASSSYRGTEAFF. The chain has TRBV7-9 and TRBJ1-1; TRBD1 matches 7 bases. Germline lookup yields CDR1 SEHNR and CDR2 FQNEAQ (reference sequence). The junction had 3 bases not matched to a gene; V was cut back by 4 bases and J by 4 bases. The length of the CDR3 is 13 residues.

The CDR3 coding sequence is TGTGCCAGCAGGCTCGAACACAGGGGAGGCGTCTATGGCTACACCTTC. This sequence encodes CASRLEHRGGVYGYTF. The chain joins TRBV21-1 to TRBJ1-2; the table's D call, TRBD1, has no DNA check behind it. TRBV21-1 is a recognized pseudogene. The CDR3 spans 16 residues.

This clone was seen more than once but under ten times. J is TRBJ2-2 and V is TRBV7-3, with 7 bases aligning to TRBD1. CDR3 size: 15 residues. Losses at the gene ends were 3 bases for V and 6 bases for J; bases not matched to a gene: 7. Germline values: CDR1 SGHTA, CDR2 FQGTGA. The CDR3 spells CASSLTGPLAGELFF. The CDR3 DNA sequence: TGTGCCAGCAGCTTGACAGGGCCCCTGGCCGGGGAGCTGTTTTTT.

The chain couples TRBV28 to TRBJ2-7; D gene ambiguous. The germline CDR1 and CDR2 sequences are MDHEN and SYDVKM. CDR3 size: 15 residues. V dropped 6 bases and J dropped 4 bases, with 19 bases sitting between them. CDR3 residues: CASSLPPLTGYEQYF. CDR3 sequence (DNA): TGTGCCAGCAGCCTCCCTCCCCTGACTGGGTACGAGCAGTACTTC.

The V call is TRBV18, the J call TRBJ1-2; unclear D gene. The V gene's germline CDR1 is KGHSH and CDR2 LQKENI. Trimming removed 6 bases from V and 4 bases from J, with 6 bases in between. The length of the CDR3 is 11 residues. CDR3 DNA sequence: TGTGCCAGCTCGGAGGGCTATGGCTACACCTTC. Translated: CASSEGYGYTF.

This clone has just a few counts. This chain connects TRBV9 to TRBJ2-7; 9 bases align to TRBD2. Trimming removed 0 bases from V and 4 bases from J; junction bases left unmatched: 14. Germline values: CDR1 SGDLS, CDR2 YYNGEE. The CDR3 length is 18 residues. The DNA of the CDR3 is TGTGCCAGCAGCGTAGCACCCGGCGGGAGGGAAGGGGGATACGAGCAGTACTTC. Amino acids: CASSVAPGGREGGYEQYF. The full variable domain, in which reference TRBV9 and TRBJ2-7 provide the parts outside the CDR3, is DSGVTQTPKHLITATGQRVTLRCSPRSGDLSVYWYQQSLDQGLQFLIQYYNGEERAKGNILERFSAQQFPDLHSELNLSSLELGDSALYFCASSVAPGGREGGYEQYFGPGTRLTVT.

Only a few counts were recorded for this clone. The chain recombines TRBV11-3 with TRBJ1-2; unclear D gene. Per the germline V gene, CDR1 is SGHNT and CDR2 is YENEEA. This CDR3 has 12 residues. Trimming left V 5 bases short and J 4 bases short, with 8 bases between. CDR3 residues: CASSPRVYGYTF. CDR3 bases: TGTGCCAGCAGCCCCCGGGTCTATGGCTACACCTTC.

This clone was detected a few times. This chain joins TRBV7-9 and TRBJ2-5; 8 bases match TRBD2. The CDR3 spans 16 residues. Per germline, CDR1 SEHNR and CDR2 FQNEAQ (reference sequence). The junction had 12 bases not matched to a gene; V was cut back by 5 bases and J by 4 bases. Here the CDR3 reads CASSRNRGGLIETQYF. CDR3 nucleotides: TGTGCCAGCAGCCGTAACCGGGGGGGCCTTATAGAGACCCAGTACTTC.

The CDR3 region is CASSQGGYAEAFF. The DNA of the CDR3 is TGTGCCAGCAGCCAAGGGGGCTACGCTGAAGCTTTCTTT. V usage is TRBV4-2 and J usage is TRBJ1-1; a possible D gene is TRBD1 (5 bases). The germline V gene has CDR1 LGHNA and CDR2 YNFKEQ. The V end lost 1 base, the J end lost 6 bases, and 9 bases lay between the germline ends. This CDR3 region has 13 residues.

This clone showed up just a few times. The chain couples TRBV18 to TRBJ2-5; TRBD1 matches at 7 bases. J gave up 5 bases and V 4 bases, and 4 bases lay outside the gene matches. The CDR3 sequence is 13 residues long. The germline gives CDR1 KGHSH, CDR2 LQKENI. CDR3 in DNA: TGTGCCAGCTCACAGACAGGGTTGGAGACCCAGTACTTC. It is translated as CASSQTGLETQYF. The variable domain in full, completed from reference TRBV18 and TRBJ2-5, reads NAGVMQNPRHLVRRRGQEARLRCSPMKGHSHVYWYRQLPEEGLKFMVYLQKENIIDESGMPKERFSAEFPKEGPSILRIQQVVRGDSAAYFCASSQTGLETQYFGPGTRLLVL.

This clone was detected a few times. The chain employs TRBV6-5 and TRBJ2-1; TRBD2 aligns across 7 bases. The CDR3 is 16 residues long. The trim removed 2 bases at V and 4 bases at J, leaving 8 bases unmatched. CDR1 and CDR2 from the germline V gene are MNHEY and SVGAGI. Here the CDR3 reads CASSYVSGTGYNEQFF. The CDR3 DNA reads TGTGCCAGCAGTTACGTAAGCGGGACTGGGTACAATGAGCAGTTCTTC.

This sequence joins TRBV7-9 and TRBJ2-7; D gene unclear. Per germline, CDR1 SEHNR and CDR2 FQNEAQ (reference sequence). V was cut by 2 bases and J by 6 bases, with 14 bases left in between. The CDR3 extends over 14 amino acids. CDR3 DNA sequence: TGTGCCAGCAGCTTAAAAGTCGCCCGCGGCGAGCAGTACTTC. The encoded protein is CASSLKVARGEQYF.

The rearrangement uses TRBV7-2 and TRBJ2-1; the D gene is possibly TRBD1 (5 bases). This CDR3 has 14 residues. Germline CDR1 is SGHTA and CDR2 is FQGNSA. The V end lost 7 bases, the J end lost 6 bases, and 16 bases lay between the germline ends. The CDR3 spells CASTSFVGPNEQFF. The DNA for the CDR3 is TGTGCCAGCACCTCTTTCGTGGGGCCCAATGAGCAGTTCTTC. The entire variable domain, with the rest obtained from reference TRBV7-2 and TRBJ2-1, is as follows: GAGVSQSPSNKVTEKGKDVELRCDPISGHTALYWYRQSLGQGLEFLIYFQGNSAPDKSGLPSDRFSAERTGGSVSTLTIQRTQQEDSAVYLCASTSFVGPNEQFFGPGTRLTVL.

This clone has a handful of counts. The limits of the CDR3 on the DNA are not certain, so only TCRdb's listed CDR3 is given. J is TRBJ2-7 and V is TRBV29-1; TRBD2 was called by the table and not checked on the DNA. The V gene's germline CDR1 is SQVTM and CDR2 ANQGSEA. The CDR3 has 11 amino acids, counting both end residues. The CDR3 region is CSVGNGTRFTF.

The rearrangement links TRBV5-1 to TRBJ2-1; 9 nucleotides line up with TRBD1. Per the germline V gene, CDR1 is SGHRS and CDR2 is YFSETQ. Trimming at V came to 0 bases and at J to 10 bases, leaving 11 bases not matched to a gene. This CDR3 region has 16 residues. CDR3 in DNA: TGCGCCAGCAGCTTGGGGGGGACAGGGCCCGGAGGGGAGCAGTTCTTC. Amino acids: CASSLGGTGPGGEQFF.

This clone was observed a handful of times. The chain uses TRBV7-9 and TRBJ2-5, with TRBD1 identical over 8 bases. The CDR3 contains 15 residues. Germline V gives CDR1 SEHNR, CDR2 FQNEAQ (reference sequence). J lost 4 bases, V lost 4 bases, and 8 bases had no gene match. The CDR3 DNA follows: TGTGCCAGCAGCTCACAGGGGGGATTGGGAGAGACCCAGTACTTC. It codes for CASSSQGGLGETQYF.

The CDR3 nucleotides read TGTGCCTGGAGTCTCTCCAGGGGCCAAGAGACCCAGTACTTC. It specifies CAWSLSRGQETQYF. This chain connects TRBV30 to TRBJ2-5, with a possible D match to TRBD1 (6 bases). Germline V CDR1 and CDR2: GTSNPN, SVGIG (reference sequence). V was shortened by 2 bases and J by 1 base, with 11 bases between the two germline ends. This CDR3 comprises 14 residues.

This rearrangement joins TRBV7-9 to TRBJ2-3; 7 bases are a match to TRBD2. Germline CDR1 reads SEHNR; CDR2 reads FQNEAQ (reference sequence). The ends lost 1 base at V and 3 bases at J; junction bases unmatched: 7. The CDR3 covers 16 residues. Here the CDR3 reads CASSLEAGTRTDTQYF. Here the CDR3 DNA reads TGTGCCAGCAGCTTAGAAGCGGGAACTAGAACAGATACGCAGTATTTT.

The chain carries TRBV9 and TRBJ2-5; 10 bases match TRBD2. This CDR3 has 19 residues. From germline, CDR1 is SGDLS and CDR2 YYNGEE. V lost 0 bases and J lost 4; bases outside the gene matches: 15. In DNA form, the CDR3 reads TGTGCCAGCAGCGTAGGGATAGCGGGAGGCCCAGGCGGGATAGAGACCCAGTACTTC. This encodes CASSVGIAGGPGGIETQYF.

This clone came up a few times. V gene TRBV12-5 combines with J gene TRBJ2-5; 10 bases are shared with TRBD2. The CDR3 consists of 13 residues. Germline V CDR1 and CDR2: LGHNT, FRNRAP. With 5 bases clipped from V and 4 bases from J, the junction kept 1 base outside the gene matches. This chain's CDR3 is CASGASGRETQYF. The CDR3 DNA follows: TGTGCTAGTGGTGCTAGCGGGAGAGAGACCCAGTACTTC.

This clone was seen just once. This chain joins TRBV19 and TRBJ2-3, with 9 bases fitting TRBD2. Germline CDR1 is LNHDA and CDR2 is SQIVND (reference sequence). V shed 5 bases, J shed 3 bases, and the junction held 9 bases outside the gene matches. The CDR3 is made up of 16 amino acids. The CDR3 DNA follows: TGTGCCAGTAGTTCCTACTCGAGCGGGAGGACAGATACGCAGTATTTT. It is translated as CASSSYSSGRTDTQYF.